The 3 T cell receptor beta chains presented below share a single source sample, sequenced in a study of blood T cells in healthy people across ages (dated by TCRdb to between 2014 and 2017). The library was built by means of 5' RACE. Data came from an Illumina HiSeq 2500. A second PCR of about 7 to 12 cycles was run with a J-beta primer mix and a sample-barcoded 5' primer. Through fastp at Q25 and MiXCR, TCRdb rebuilt clones from the public reads, retaining in-frame beta chains. Each record represents a unique CDR3 protein, reported with the most common genes and DNA among its rows. The sample records some 370,000 distinct CDR3 sequences, approximately 51% of which are singletons. The ten most abundant clones make up 51% of the sample. Sequenced material: blood. These receptor sequences come from a man aged 55 to 70 in good health.

This clonotype was observed a handful of times. CDR3 residues: CASSVAGTKTYEQYF. In DNA, the CDR3 is TGTGCCAGCAGTGTCGCCGGGACAAAGACCTACGAGCAGTACTTC. This chain uses TRBV28 with TRBJ2-7, with D perhaps matching TRBD1 (6 bases). The CDR3 is 15 residues long. CDR1 MDHEN and CDR2 SYDVKM come from the germline V gene. Trimming left V 5 bases short and J 2 bases short, with 16 bases between.

The chain combines TRBV5-1 with TRBJ2-1, with D maybe TRBD2 (5 bases). V was trimmed by 4 bases and J by 10 bases, leaving 15 bases between them. CDR3 length equals 13 residues. Per germline, CDR1 SGHRS and CDR2 YFSETQ. The CDR3 loop reads CASSRYSRLEQFF. The CDR3 nucleotides read TGCGCCAGCAGCCGCTATAGTAGACTAGAGCAGTTCTTC.

The chain carries TRBV3-1 and TRBJ1-2; a possible D gene is TRBD1 (5 bases). This CDR3 contains 13 residues. In germline, CDR1 is LGHDT, CDR2 YNNKEL (reference sequence). Trimming took off 0 bases at V and 7 bases at J, with 9 bases between the two ends. For the CDR3, the DNA is TGTGCCAGCAGCCAAGATCGCAGGGCTGGCTACACCTTC. It is translated as CASSQDRRAGYTF.